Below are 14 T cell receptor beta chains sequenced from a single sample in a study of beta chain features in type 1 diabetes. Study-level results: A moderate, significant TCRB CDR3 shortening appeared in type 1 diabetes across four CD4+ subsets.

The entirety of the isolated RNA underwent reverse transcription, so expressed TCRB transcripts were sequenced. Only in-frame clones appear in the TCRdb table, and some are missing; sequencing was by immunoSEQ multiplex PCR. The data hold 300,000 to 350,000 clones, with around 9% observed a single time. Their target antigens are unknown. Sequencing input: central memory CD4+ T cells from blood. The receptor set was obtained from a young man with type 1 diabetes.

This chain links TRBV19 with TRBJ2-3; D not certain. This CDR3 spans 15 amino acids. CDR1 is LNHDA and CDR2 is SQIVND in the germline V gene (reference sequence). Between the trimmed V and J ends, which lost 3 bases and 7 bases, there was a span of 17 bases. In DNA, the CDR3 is TGTGCCAGTAGTATTTCTGGGGTACTCACGAATACGCAGTATTTT. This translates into CASSISGVLTNTQYF.

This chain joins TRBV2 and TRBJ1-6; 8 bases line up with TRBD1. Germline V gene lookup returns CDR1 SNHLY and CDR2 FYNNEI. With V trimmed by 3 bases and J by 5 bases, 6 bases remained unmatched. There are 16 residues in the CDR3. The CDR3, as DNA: TGTGCCAGCAGTGACAGGGGGCAAAGGGATAATTCACCCCTCCACTTT. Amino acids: CASSDRGQRDNSPLHF.

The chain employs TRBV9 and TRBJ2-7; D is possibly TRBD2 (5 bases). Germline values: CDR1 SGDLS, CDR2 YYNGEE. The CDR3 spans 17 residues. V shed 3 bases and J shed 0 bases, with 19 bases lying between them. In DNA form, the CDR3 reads TGTGCCAGCAGCGACTACTCACTGAGCGGTAGCTCCTACGAGCAGTACTTC. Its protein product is CASSDYSLSGSSYEQYF.

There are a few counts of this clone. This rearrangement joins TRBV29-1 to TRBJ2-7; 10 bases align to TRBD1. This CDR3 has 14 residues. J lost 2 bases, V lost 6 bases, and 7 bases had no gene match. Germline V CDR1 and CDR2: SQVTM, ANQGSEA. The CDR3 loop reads CSVLGTGEPYEQYF. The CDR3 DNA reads TGCAGCGTCCTTGGGACAGGGGAGCCCTACGAGCAGTACTTC.

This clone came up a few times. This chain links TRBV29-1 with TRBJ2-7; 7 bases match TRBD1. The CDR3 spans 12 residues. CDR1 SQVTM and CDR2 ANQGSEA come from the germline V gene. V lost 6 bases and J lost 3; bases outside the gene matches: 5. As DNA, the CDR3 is TGCAGCGTGGGACGGGACAGCTACGAGCAGTACTTC. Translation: CSVGRDSYEQYF.

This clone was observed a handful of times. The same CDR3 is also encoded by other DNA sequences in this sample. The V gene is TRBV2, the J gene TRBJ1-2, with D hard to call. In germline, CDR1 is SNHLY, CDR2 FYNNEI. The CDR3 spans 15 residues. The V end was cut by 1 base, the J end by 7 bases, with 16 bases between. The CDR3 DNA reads TGTGCCAGCAGTGAAGACGCGGTGGGTGGAGCTGGCTACACCTTC. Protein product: CASSEDAVGGAGYTF.

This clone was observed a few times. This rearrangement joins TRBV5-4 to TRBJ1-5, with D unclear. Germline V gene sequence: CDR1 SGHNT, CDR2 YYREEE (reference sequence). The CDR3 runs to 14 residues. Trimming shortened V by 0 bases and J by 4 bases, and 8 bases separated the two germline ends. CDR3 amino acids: CASSLGTVNQPQHF. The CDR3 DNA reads TGTGCCAGCAGCTTGGGAACGGTTAATCAGCCCCAGCATTTT.

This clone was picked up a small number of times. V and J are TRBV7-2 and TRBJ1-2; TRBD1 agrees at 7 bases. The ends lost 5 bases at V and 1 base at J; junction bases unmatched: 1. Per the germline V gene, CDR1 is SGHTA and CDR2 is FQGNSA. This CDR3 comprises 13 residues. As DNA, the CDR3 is TGTGCCAGCAGCCAGGGGGTTAACTATGGCTACACCTTC. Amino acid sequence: CASSQGVNYGYTF.

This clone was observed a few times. DNA for the CDR3: TGTGCCAGCAGCCTCGAAAGGGAGGGTTCACCCCTCCACTTT. This gives the protein CASSLEREGSPLHF. This chain links TRBV7-9 with TRBJ1-6; no definite D call. The CDR3 runs to 14 residues. Trimming took 5 bases from V and 9 from J, leaving 14 bases between them. Germline V gives CDR1 SEHNR, CDR2 FQNEAQ (reference sequence).

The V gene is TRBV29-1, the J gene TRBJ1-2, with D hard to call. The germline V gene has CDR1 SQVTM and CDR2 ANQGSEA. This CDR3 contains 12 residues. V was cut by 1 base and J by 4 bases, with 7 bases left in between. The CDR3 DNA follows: TGCAGCGTTGAAGGAATTGGCTATGGCTACACCTTC. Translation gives CSVEGIGYGYTF.

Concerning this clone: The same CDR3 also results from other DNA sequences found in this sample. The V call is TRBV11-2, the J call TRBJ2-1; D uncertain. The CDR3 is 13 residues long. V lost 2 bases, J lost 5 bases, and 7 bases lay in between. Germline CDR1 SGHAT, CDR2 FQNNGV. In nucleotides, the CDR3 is TGTGCCAGCAGCTTACCGGGCAACAATGAGCAGTTCTTC. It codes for CASSLPGNNEQFF.

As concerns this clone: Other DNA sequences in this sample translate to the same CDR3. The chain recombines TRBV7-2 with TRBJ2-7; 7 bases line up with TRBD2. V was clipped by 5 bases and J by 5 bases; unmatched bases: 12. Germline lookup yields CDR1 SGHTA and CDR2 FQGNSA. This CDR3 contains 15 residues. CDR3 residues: CASSRQLGGRNEQYF. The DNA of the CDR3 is TGTGCCAGCAGCCGGCAGCTGGGGGGGAGAAACGAGCAGTACTTC.

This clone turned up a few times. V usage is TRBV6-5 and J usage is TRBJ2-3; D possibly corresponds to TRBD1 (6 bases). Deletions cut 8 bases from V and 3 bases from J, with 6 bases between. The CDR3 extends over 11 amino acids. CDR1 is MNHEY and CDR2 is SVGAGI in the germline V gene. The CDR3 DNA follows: TGTGCCAGCCAGGGGACAGATACGCAGTATTTT. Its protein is CASQGTDTQYF.

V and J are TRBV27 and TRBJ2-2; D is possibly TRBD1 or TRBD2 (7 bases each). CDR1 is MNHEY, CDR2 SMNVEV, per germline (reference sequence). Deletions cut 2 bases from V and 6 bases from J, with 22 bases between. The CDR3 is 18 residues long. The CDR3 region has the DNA TGTGCCAGCAGTTTAGAAGTTAGCGGGCAACAGGGGCCCGGGGAGCTGTTTTTT. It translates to CASSLEVSGQQGPGELFF.